This TCR beta chain originates from a study of graft-versus-host responses after intestinal transplantation (dated by TCRdb to about 2021). Notes on the research overall: Multivisceral, liver-intestinal, or isolated intestinal transplants were received by the recipients. Every recipient was given anti-thymocyte globulin induction, followed by about 3 years of maintenance tacrolimus and steroids. After intestinal transplantation, graft-versus-host and host-versus-graft alloreactive T cell clones in the graft, circulation and bone marrow were tracked using bulk TCR-beta CDR3 sequencing. To identify alloreactive clones, pre-transplant mixed lymphocyte reaction products were sequenced and then compared with unstimulated pre-transplant donor and recipient T cells. The cohort enrolled some 25 intestinal transplant recipients including one retransplant, and a few patients lacking pretransplant specimens were excluded. A peak of at least 4% donor T cells among recipient peripheral blood mononuclear cells was the definition used for donor T cell macrochimerism. Samples from three later patients were sequenced in-house on an Illumina MiSeq with MiXCR processing rather than by the commercial service.

What the work shows at the level of the full study, not this receptor alone: Conclusions were limited by the relatively low number and heterogeneity of intestinal transplant patients. GvH clones were found in recipient bone marrow, and some of the GvH clones appeared earlier in ileal mucosa or blood, which is consistent with an intestinal mucosal origin. Early after transplant, declines in HvG clones were associated with peak levels of circulating GvH clones. In patients with donor T cell macrochimerism, the allografts had high GvH to HvG T cell clonal ratios.

The time point label of this sample denotes: cells obtained before transplantation from donor or recipient. CD3+CD4+ and CD3+CD8+ populations were FACS-sorted from unstimulated pre-transplant donor and recipient cells taken from spleen or lymph nodes. Note on this clone: The clone's antigen remains unknown. One base away there is no much larger clone; base qualities are not given.

Library construction relied on the immunoSEQ multiplex PCR assay. For most patients, genomic DNA was isolated with the Qiagen DNeasy Blood and Tissue Kit and sent frozen to Adaptive Biotechnologies for TCR sequencing. For most patients, high-throughput TCR-beta CDR3 sequencing of genomic DNA was performed by Adaptive Biotechnologies. As for the original processing: Adaptive's ImmunoSEQ software was the source of the TCR sequencing data for about 17 patients, while a few other patients were processed with MiXCR and VDJtools. To correct CD4 versus CD8 sorting errors, sequences present in both subsets at a frequency ratio below 5:1 were removed. CDR3 nucleotide sequences shared by donor and recipient were removed because the origin of these sequences could not be assigned. To be classed as alloreactive, a clone needed at least 2-fold expansion over unstimulated cells and a minimum CFSE-low frequency of 0.002% (template counts) or 0.001% (read counts). Mappable clones were those detected in sequenced pre-transplant spleen, lymph node, or MLR CFSE-low populations of the donor or recipient. The cumulative frequency of alloreactive clones was calculated as a percentage of all sequences, weighted by copy number. Entries here come from immuneACCESS through TCRdb and include only in-frame sequences with V and J called. Some clones fail to appear in such tables; in the studies checked, an unresolved V gene covers under half of the shortfall, and the cause of the remainder is unknown. V, J and clone size are those of that table, while D and trimming were read from the DNA. Counted in this sample were 90,000 to 120,000 clones; over 80% of them appeared once. The ten most abundant clones make up 0.6% to 0.8% of the sample.

This receptor was taken from a human donor who was the organ donor for an intestinal transplant. The sample in question was unstimulated CD4+ T cells sorted from spleen or lymph node cells, obtained before transplant.

DNA sequence: TGCGCCAGCAGCTTAGCGGGGCGCCTATACGAGCAGTACTTC. This codes for CASSLAGRLYEQYF. The V gene is TRBV5-1 and the J gene is TRBJ2-7; TRBD2 agrees with 7 junctional bases. From cysteine to phenylalanine, the CDR3 is 14 amino acids long. The only DNA kept is the CDR3, 42 bases in frame from the first base. The germline V gene supplies CDR1 SGHRS and CDR2 YFSETQ. Ends trimmed: V by 2 bases, J by 4 bases; bases unmatched to a gene: 6.